This T cell receptor (beta chain) was captured by sequencing in a study of response to subunit inactivated influenza vaccine. There are 16 residues in the CDR3. Germline V gene data show CDR1 as MGHDK and CDR2 as SYGVNS. J lost 1 base, V lost 4 bases, and 9 bases had no gene match. TCRdb reprocessed the RT-PCR reads via MiXCR and lists one record per CDR3 protein. The sample has 160,000 or so distinct CDR3 sequences, under 13% seen once. This TCR was recovered from a man over 45 who received an inactivated influenza vaccine. The material sequenced was non-naive T cells sorted from PBMCs, taken 40 to 50 days after vaccination. This chain links TRBV25-1 with TRBJ2-5, with TRBD2 matching 7 bases. CDR3 nucleotide sequence: TGTGCCAGCAGTGCTCTAGCGGCGCCGATCCAAGAGACCCAGTACTTC. This codes for CASSALAAPIQETQYF.